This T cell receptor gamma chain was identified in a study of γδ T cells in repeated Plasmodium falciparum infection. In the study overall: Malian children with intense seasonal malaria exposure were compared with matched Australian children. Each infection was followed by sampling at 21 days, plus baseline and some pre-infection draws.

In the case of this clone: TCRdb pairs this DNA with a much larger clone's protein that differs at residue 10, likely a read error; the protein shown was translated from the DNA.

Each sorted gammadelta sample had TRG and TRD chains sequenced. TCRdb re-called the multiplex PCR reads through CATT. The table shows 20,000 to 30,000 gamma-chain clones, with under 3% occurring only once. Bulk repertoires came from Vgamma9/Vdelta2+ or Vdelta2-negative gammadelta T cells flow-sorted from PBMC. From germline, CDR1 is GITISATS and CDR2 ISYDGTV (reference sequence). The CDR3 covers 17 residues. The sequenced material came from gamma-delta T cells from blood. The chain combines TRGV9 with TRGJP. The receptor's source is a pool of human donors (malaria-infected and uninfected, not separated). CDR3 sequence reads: CALWEFLKEVGKKIKVF. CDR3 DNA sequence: TGTGCCTTGTGGGAATTCTTGAAAGAGGTGGGCAAAAAAATCAAGGTATTT.